The clone carrying this T cell receptor beta chain appeared a few times. Template switching added a universal primer site, and cDNA bore unique molecular identifiers. In TCRdb, the 5' RACE reads were re-called with MiXCR into one record per CDR3 protein. The data show 350,000 or so distinct CDR3 sequences, with about 12% seen just once and around 7.2% held by the top ten. The CDR3 sequence is 13 residues long. CDR1 and CDR2 from the germline V gene are MNHEY and SMNVEV (reference sequence). Trimming pared 5 bases from V and 0 bases from J, leaving 8 bases between. These data originate in a study of identical twins. The same data also went into a second study, on yellow fever vaccine responses in identical twins.

The V call is TRBV27, the J call TRBJ2-7; D is uncertain. The receptor comes from a woman aged 18-35 years in good health. Sequencing was carried out using CD8+ T cells sorted from blood. The CDR3 sequence: CASSLQSSYEQYF. The DNA of the CDR3 is TGTGCCAGCAGTCTCCAGAGCTCCTACGAGCAGTACTTC.